This T cell receptor beta chain appears in the sequencing data of a study of beta chain features in type 1 diabetes. Expressed TCRB transcripts were sequenced, since all the RNA that had been isolated was reverse transcribed. Produced via immunoSEQ multiplex PCR; TCRdb's table is partial and in-frame only. This sample has 150,000 to 180,000 clones, with under 9.5% found just once. Trimming left V 3 bases short and J 2 bases short, with 5 bases between. Germline lookup yields CDR1 SGHRS and CDR2 YFSETQ. The CDR3 runs to 12 residues. CD4+ naive, central memory, regulatory and stem cell-like memory subsets were isolated by sorting on CD45RO/CCR7/CD25/CD127/CD95/CD27. Purity exceeding 98% was reached by all sorted populations.

The rearrangement links TRBV5-1 to TRBJ2-5, with unresolved D. This TCR was sampled from a man younger than 35 in good health. The sequenced sample consisted of central memory CD4+ T cells from blood. The CDR3 DNA reads TGCGCCAGCAGCTCGCGACAAGAGACCCAGTACTTC. Its translation is CASSSRQETQYF.